This T cell receptor beta chain emerged from a study of T cell responses to AZD1222 COVID-19 vaccine. Study-level findings and limits: Only after the peak T cell response were repertoires sampled.

Repertoires were generated with immunoSEQ multiplex PCR, while TCRdb's copy carries only in-frame clones and drops some. The sample lists about 150,000 clones; roughly 89% were seen once. Trimming pared 10 bases from V and 2 bases from J, leaving 18 bases between. This CDR3 is 14 amino acids long. Concerning this clone: What it recognizes is unknown.

The material was peripheral blood, obtained on day 0 of AZD1222 vaccination. The source of this sequence is an adult in good health. This chain links TRBV23-1 with TRBJ2-7, with D perhaps being TRBD1 or TRBD2 (5 bases each). TRBV23-1 has ORF status, its function being uncertain. This CDR3 reads CATNPYRRTYEQYF. CDR3 nucleotide sequence: TGCGCCACCAACCCATACAGGAGGACCTACGAGCAGTACTTC.